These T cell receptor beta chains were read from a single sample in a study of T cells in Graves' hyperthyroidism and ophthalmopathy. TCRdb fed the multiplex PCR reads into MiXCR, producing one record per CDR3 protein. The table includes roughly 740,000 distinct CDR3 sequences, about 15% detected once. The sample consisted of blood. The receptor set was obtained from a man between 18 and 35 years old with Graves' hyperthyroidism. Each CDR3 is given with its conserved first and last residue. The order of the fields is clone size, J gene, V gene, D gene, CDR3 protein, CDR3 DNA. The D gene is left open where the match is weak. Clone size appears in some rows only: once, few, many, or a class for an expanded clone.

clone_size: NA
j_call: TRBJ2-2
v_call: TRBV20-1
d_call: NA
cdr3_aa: CSALASRTGELFF
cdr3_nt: TGCAGTGCTCTAGCGAGTAGAACCGGGGAGCTGTTTTTT

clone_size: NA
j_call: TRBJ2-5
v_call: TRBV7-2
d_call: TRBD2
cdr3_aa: CASSQEGVAGVPGRQETQYF
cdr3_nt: TGTGCCAGCAGCCAAGAGGGGGTAGCGGGAGTTCCGGGGCGCCAAGAGACCCAGTACTTC

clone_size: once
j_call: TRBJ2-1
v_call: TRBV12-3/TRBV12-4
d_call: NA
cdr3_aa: CASSDIGGSSYNEQFF
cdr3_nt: TGTGCCAGCAGCGACATTGGGGGGAGCTCCTACAATGAGCAGTTCTTC

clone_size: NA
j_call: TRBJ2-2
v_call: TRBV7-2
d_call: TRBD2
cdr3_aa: CASSPRGLAGGASTGELFF
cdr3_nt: TGTGCCAGCAGCCCGCGCGGACTAGCGGGAGGAGCGAGCACCGGGGAGCTGTTTTTT

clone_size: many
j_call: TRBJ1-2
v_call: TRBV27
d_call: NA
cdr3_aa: CASRLLGPGHGYTF
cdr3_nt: TGTGCCAGCAGGCTCCTCGGACCCGGGCATGGCTACACCTTC

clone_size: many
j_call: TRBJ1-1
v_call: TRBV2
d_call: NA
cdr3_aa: CASSDRPNLTEAFF
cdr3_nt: TGTGCCAGCAGTGATAGGCCCAACCTGACTGAAGCTTTCTTT

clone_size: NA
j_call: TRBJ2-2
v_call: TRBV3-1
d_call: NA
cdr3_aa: CASSQERVDPNTGELFF
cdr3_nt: TGTGCCAGCAGCCAAGAGCGGGTGGACCCGAACACCGGGGAGCTGTTTTTT

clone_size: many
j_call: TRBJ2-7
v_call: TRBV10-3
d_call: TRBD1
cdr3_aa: CAIRKGQTYEQYF
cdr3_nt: TGTGCCATCAGAAAGGGACAGACCTACGAGCAGTACTTC

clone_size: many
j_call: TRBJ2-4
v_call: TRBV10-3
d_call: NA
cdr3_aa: CAISESPLAVAKNIQYF
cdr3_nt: TGTGCCATCAGTGAGTCCCCCTTGGCGGTAGCCAAAAACATTCAGTACTTC

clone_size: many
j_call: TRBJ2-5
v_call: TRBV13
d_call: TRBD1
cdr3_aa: CASSAGGPETQYF
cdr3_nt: TGTGCCAGCAGCGCAGGGGGTCCAGAGACCCAGTACTTC

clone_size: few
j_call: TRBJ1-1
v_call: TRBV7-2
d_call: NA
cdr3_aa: CASSSGPPQLNTEAFF
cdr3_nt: TGTGCCAGCAGCTCGGGACCGCCTCAGTTGAACACTGAAGCTTTCTTT

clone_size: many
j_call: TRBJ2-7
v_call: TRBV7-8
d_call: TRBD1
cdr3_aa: CASSQVQGEQYF
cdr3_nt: TGTGCCAGCAGCCAAGTACAGGGGGAGCAGTACTTC

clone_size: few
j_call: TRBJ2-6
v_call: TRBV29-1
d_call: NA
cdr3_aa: CSVGLGNSGANVLTF
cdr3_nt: TGCAGCGTCGGTTTGGGGAACTCTGGGGCCAACGTCCTGACTTTC

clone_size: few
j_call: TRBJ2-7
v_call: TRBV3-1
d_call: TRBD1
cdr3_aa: CASSRCVTGGYEQYF
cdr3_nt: TGTGCCAGCAGCCGGTGTGTGACAGGGGGCTACGAGCAGTACTTC

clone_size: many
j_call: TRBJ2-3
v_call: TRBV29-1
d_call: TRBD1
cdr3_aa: CSVDRQGPTDTQYF
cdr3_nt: TGCAGCGTCGATCGACAGGGGCCCACAGATACGCAGTATTTT

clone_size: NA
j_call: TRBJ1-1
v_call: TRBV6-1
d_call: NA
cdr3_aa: CASWDSPLEAFF
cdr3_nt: TGTGCCAGCTGGGATTCCCCTTTGGAAGCTTTCTTT

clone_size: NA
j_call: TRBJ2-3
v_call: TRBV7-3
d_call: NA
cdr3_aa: CASSPYGGFGTQYF
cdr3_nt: TGTGCCAGCAGTCCATATGGAGGTTTTGGTACGCAGTATTTT

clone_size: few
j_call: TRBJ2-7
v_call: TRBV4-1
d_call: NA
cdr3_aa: CASSQDPRTYEQYF
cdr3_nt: TGCGCCAGCAGCCAAGACCCTAGGACCTACGAGCAGTACTTC